This TCR gamma chain was sequenced in a study of Vδ1+ human thymocytes. Sequences come from RNA converted to cDNA by reverse transcription. Pooled V-gene forward primers with one constant-region reverse primer generated the CDR3 amplicons by multiplex PCR. TCRdb made new clone calls on the multiplex PCR reads using CATT. The sample has about 36,000 gamma-chain clones, around 21% seen once. The germline V gene has CDR1 GITISATS and CDR2 ISYDGTV (reference sequence). V lost 0 bases and J lost 7; bases outside the gene matches: 3. The CDR3 contains 12 residues. By share, this clone ranks as medium-sized (0.01 to 0.1%). The antigen is not known. Additional DNA sequences in this sample encode the identical CDR3. Between roughly 98% and 99.6% of sorted thymocytes were Vdelta1+. Study-level results: TRG sequences recurred across donors, whereas TRD sequences stayed essentially private. Despite high sort purity, about 20% of thymic T cell receptor delta sequences were Vdelta2. Highly polyclonal TRG and TRD repertoires with Gaussian CDR3 length distributions appeared in thymus.

The sequence derives from a girl under three years old who had congenital heart surgery. V gene TRGV9 combines with J gene TRGJ1 or TRGJ2. The specimen sequenced was Vdelta1+ gamma-delta thymocytes from the thymus. Documented subset: FACS-sorted CD3+ TCRalphabeta- TCRVdelta1+ TCRVdelta2- thymocytes. The CDR3 DNA is TGTGCCTTGTGGGAGGTGAACTATAAGAAACTCTTT. Amino acid sequence: CALWEVNYKKLF.